This TCR beta chain was sequenced in a study of cytomegalovirus exposure and HLA in healthy donors. About the study: Of 300 to 450 genotyped donors, more than 75% clustered with self-reported Caucasian donors. Broader study findings: Most sequenced TCRs were rare (though some public TCRs occurred in many donors). Accurate prediction of most subjects' HLA-A and HLA-B alleles from TCR beta sequences was reported.

Regarding this clone: Antigen: not known.

This CDR3 region has 15 residues. V was shortened by 3 bases and J by 6 bases, with 15 bases between the two germline ends. Germline V CDR1 and CDR2: MNHEY, SMNVEV (reference sequence). 60 Vbeta and 13 Jbeta primers were used in PCR. Sequencing used immunoSEQ multiplex PCR; TCRdb keeps in-frame clones, though not all of them. The sample holds 90,000 to 140,000 clones, 60% to 85% seen once. The genes are TRBV27 and TRBJ2-1; perhaps TRBD1 as D (6 bases). This receptor was taken from a male donor in good health and CMV-seronegative. Sequencing input: PBMCs. The CDR3 loop is CASSFAGGAPNEQFF. CDR3 nucleotides: TGTGCCAGCAGTTTTGCTGGGGGCGCCCCCAATGAGCAGTTCTTC.